This is a list of T cell receptor beta chains from one sample in a study of blood T cell repertoires in COVID-19. Only in-frame clones appear in the TCRdb table, and some are missing; sequencing was by immunoSEQ multiplex PCR. The sample comprises about 38,000 clones, less than 80% of which are singletons, and approximately 10% rests with the top ten. The specimen was peripheral blood. The receptors originated from an older man with COVID-19, enrolled during active disease. CDR3s include the opening cysteine and the closing phenylalanine or tryptophan. D genes are given only for firm matches. Size values are once, few and many counts, or a class for expanded clones, and some rows have none.

D gene,V gene,clone size,J gene,CDR3 DNA,CDR3 protein
.,TRBV7-6,few,TRBJ1-1,TGTGCCAGCAGCTTAGCGCAGGGAATGAACACTGAAGCTTTCTTT,CASSLAQGMNTEAFF
TRBD1,TRBV4-1,.,TRBJ1-4,TGCGCCAGCAGCCAACGGGACAGGGGAGGGGAAAAACTGTTTTTT,CASSQRDRGGEKLFF
TRBD1,TRBV11-1,few,TRBJ1-1,TGTGCCAGCAGCCCGGACAGGGCTGGTCTTGAAGCTTTCTTT,CASSPDRAGLEAFF
.,TRBV3-1/TRBV3-2,.,TRBJ1-1,TGTGCCAGCAGCCGAGCCCCTACAGGGAACACTGAAGCTTTCTTT,CASSRAPTGNTEAFF
.,TRBV24-1,.,TRBJ1-5,TGTGCCACCAGTTTGGGGCCTTTACCCCAGCATTTT,CATSLGPLPQHF
TRBD1,TRBV18,.,TRBJ1-1,TGTGCCAGCTCATCAAAGACAGGGATGAACACTGAAGCTTTCTTT,CASSSKTGMNTEAFF
.,TRBV15,.,TRBJ1-5,TGTGCCACCAGCGGTCACAGGTTGGACAATCAGCCCCAGCATTTT,CATSGHRLDNQPQHF
TRBD2,TRBV19,.,TRBJ2-1,TGTGCCAGTAGTCCAGGGACTAGCAGTACCAATGAGCAGTTCTTC,CASSPGTSSTNEQFF
TRBD1,TRBV7-9,.,TRBJ2-7,TGTGCCAGCAGCTCGGGACAGACTACGTCCTACGAGCAGTACTTC,CASSSGQTTSYEQYF
TRBD1,TRBV7-9,.,TRBJ1-2,TGTGCCAGCAGCTTTACAGGGGGCGCAAACTATGGCTACACCTTC,CASSFTGGANYGYTF
.,TRBV28,.,TRBJ1-6,TGTGCCAGCCGTATTGGACACCCTGGTAATTCACCCCTCCACTTT,CASRIGHPGNSPLHF
.,TRBV19,once,TRBJ1-2,TGTGCCAGTAGTAAAAAGCACAGGAAAAACTATGGCTACACCTTC,CASSKKHRKNYGYTF
TRBD1,TRBV4-1,.,TRBJ2-3,TGCGCCAGCAGCCAACGACAGGGGGCGCGGGCAGATACGCAGTATTTT,CASSQRQGARADTQYF
TRBD1,TRBV28,.,TRBJ1-2,TGTGCCAGCAGTGGACTAGGACAGGGATCGGACTATGGCTACACCTTC,CASSGLGQGSDYGYTF
.,TRBV6-4,.,TRBJ1-1,TGTGCCAGCAGTGAACAGGGTGGAACTGAAGCTTTCTTT,CASSEQGGTEAFF
.,TRBV4-1,.,TRBJ1-2,TGCGCCAGCAGCCAACCCCGGAGGGGACCGTACTATGGCTACACCTTC,CASSQPRRGPYYGYTF
.,TRBV9,.,TRBJ1-2,TGTGCCAGCAGCGTAGCTGGGGGACTGGGCTATGGCTACACCTTC,CASSVAGGLGYGYTF
TRBD1,TRBV2,.,TRBJ1-1,TGTGCCAGCAGACCGGGACAGGGGGGGAACACTGAAGCTTTCTTT,CASRPGQGGNTEAFF
.,TRBV5-6,.,TRBJ2-1,TGTGCCAGCAGCTCCTATTTAGCCAGAGCGGCAAATGAGCAGTTCTTC,CASSSYLARAANEQFF
TRBD1,TRBV4-3,.,TRBJ1-1,TGCGCCAGCAGCCAAGACAACAGGGGGCAGGGCACTGAAGCTTTCTTT,CASSQDNRGQGTEAFF
.,TRBV3-1/TRBV3-2,.,TRBJ2-7,TGTGCCAGCAGCCAAGTTATGGGCGCCTACGAGCAGTACTTC,CASSQVMGAYEQYF
.,TRBV11-2,.,TRBJ1-1,TGTGCCAGCAGCTTAGGAGTCTCAAACACTGAAGCTTTCTTT,CASSLGVSNTEAFF